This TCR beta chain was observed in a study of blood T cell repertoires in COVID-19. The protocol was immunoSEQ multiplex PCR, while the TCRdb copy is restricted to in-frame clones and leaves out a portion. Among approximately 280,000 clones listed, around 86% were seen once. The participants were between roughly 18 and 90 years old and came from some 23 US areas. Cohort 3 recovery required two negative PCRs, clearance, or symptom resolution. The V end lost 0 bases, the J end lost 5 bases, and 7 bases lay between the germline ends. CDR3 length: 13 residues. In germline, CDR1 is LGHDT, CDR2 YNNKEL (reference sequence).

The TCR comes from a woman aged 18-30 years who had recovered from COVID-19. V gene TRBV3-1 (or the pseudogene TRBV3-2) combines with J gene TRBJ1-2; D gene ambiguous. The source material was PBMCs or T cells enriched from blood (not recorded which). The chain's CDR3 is CASSQESRYGYTF. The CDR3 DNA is TGTGCCAGCAGCCAAGAAAGCAGGTATGGCTACACCTTC.